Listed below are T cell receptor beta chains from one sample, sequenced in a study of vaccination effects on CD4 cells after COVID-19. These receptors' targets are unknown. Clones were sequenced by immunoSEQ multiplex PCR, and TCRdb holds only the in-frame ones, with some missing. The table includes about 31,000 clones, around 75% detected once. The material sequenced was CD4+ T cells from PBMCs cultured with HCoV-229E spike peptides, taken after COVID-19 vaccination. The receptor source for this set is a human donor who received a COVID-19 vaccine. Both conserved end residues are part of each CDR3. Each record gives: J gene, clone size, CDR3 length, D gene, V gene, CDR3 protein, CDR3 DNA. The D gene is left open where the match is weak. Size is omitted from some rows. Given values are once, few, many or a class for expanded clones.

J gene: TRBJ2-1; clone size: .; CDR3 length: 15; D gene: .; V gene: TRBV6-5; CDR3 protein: CASKSGGGVYNEQFF; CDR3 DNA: TGTGCCAGCAAATCGGGTGGCGGGGTATACAATGAGCAGTTCTTC
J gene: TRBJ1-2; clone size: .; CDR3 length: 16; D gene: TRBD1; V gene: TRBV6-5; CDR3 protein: CASSYSRTGGGYGYTF; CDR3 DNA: TGTGCCAGCAGTTACTCGAGGACAGGGGGCGGCTATGGCTACACCTTC
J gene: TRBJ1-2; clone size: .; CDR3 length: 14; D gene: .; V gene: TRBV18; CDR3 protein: CASSPTDGNYGYTF; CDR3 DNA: TGTGCCAGCTCACCAACGGACGGTAACTATGGCTACACCTTC
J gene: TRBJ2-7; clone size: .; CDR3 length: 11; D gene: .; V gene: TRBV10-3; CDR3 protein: CATLDSSEQYF; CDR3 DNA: TGTGCCACTTTAGACAGTAGCGAGCAGTACTTC
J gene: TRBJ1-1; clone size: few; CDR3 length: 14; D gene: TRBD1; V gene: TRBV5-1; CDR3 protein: CASSPTGGRTEAFF; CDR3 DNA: TGCGCCAGCAGCCCGACAGGGGGACGCACTGAAGCTTTCTTT
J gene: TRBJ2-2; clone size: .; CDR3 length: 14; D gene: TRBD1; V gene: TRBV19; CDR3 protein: CASTSTGYTGELFF; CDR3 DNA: TGTGCCAGTACCTCGACAGGGTACACCGGGGAGCTGTTTTTT
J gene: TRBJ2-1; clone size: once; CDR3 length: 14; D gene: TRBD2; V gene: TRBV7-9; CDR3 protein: CASLRASGRNEQFF; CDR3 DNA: TGTGCCAGCCTCCGAGCTAGCGGGAGAAATGAGCAGTTCTTC
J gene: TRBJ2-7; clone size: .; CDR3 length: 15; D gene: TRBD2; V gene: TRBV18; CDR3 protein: CASSPDSGTTYEQYF; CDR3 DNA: TGTGCCAGCTCACCTGATAGCGGGACCACCTACGAGCAGTACTTC
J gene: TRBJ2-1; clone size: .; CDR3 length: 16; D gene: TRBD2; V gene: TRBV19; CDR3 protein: CASNSPGTSGLYEQFF; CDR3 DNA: TGTGCCAGCAACAGTCCCGGGACTAGCGGTCTTTATGAGCAGTTCTTC
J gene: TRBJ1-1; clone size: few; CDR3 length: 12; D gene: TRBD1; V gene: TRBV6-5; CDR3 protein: CASRPTGFRAFF; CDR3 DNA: TGTGCCAGCAGGCCGACAGGGTTTAGGGCTTTCTTT
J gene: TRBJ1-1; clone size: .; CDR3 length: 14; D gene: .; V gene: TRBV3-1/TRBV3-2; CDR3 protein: CASSPKMSRSEAFF; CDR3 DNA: TGTGCCAGCAGCCCCAAAATGAGCAGAAGTGAAGCTTTCTTT
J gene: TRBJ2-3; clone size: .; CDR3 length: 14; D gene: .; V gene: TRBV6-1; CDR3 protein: CASSEGPLTDTQYF; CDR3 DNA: TGTGCCAGCAGTGAAGGACCCCTCACAGATACGCAGTATTTT
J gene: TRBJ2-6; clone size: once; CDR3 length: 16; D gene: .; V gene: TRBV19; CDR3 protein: CASSPLGASGANVLTF; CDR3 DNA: TGTGCCAGTAGTCCCCTTGGGGCCTCTGGGGCCAACGTCCTGACTTTC